The 24 T cell receptor beta chains in this list originate from one sample, sequenced in a study of radiotherapy plus CTLA-4 blockade in lung cancer. Profiling relied on immunoSEQ multiplex PCR, and the TCRdb table lists in-frame clones only, not all of them. The table shows approximately 41,000 clones, with roughly 75% occurring only once. The material was peripheral blood, obtained from a patient treated with radiotherapy plus ipilimumab. The source of these receptors is a human donor with non-small cell lung cancer who had stable disease on radiotherapy plus ipilimumab.

The V call is TRBV11-2, the J call TRBJ1-1; no clear D gene. Germline CDR1 SGHAT, CDR2 FQNNGV. This CDR3 spans 14 amino acids. V lost 5 bases and J 4 bases, leaving 14 bases between the germline ends. CDR3 bases: TGTGCCAGCAGCCCGAGATGGGAGGGCACTGAAGCTTTCTTT. As protein: CASSPRWEGTEAFF.

This sequence joins TRBV5-6 and TRBJ2-5; TRBD1 is a possible D gene (6 bases). The J call may be incorrect, as the DNA end agrees better with TRBJ2-7. The CDR3 contains 12 residues. Germline-derived CDR1 and CDR2 are SGHDT and YYEEEE. The DNA of the CDR3 is TGTGCCAGCAGCTGGGGGCCCTACGAGCAGTACTTC. Translation: CASSWGPYEQYF.

The chain employs TRBV19 and TRBJ1-1; tentative D call: TRBD1 (5 bases). This CDR3 is built from 12 residues. Germline V gene lookup returns CDR1 LNHDA and CDR2 SQIVND (reference sequence). Trimming cost V 4 bases and J 4 bases, with 7 bases left between them. This chain's CDR3 is CASSRQFTEAFF. CDR3 DNA: TGTGCCAGTAGTAGACAGTTCACTGAAGCTTTCTTT. The whole variable domain, filled in from reference TRBV19 and TRBJ1-1, reads DGGITQSPKYLFRKEGQNVTLSCEQNLNHDAMYWYRQDPGQGLRLIYYSQIVNDFQKGDIAEGYSVSREKKESFPLTVTSAQKNPTAFYLCASSRQFTEAFFGQGTRLTVV.

The rearrangement links TRBV5-1 to TRBJ2-5; TRBD1 matches at 7 bases. Germline CDR1 SGHRS, CDR2 YFSETQ. This CDR3 is built from 13 residues. V lost 2 bases and J lost 5; bases outside the gene matches: 3. Written as DNA, the CDR3 is TGCGCCAGCAGCTTTCAGGGGGATGAGACCCAGTACTTC. Amino acids: CASSFQGDETQYF.

J is TRBJ2-5 and V is TRBV7-3; the D gene is possibly TRBD1 (6 bases). CDR3 length equals 13 residues. Between the trimmed V and J ends, which lost 5 bases and 5 bases, there was a span of 12 bases. The germline gives CDR1 SGHTA, CDR2 FQGTGA. CDR3 amino acids: CASSLHRDETQYF. DNA of the CDR3: TGTGCCAGCAGCCTACACAGGGACGAGACCCAGTACTTC.

This chain joins TRBV30 and TRBJ2-6; D not resolved. The V gene's germline CDR1 is GTSNPN and CDR2 SVGIG (reference sequence). Trimming removed 4 bases at V and 2 bases at J, with 6 bases between. CDR3 length: 13 amino acids. The CDR3 protein is CAWKVAGANVLTF. The CDR3 DNA is TGTGCCTGGAAAGTAGCTGGGGCCAACGTCCTGACTTTC.

The genes are TRBV5-1 and TRBJ1-1; D uncertain. Germline V gene data show CDR1 as SGHRS and CDR2 as YFSETQ. This CDR3 region has 15 residues. Trimming shortened V by 3 bases and J by 1 base, and 13 bases separated the two germline ends. The CDR3 here is CASSSRVEGNTEAFF. The DNA of the CDR3 is TGCGCCAGCAGCTCTCGGGTCGAAGGGAACACTGAAGCTTTCTTT.

The chain links TRBV6-6 to TRBJ1-1; TRBD1 matches at 9 bases. The V and J ends lost 6 bases and 1 base, in that order; junction bases with no gene match: 3. Germline V gene data show CDR1 as MNHNY and CDR2 as SVGAGI (reference sequence). The CDR3 extends over 14 amino acids. CDR3 DNA sequence: TGTGCCAGCAGAGGGGGACAGGGGAACACTGAAGCTTTCTTT. Encoded protein: CASRGGQGNTEAFF.

The chain carries TRBV10-3 and TRBJ1-4; TRBD1 is a possible D gene (5 bases). This CDR3 contains 12 residues. V was clipped by 11 bases and J by 8 bases, with 15 bases between them. Germline V gene sequence: CDR1 ENHRY, CDR2 SYGVKD. The CDR3 loop reads CASSRGMEKLFF. CDR3 nucleotides: TGTGCCTCAAGTCGGGGGATGGAAAAACTGTTTTTT.

The J gene is TRBJ2-3, the V gene TRBV7-8; tentative D call: TRBD2 (6 bases). The CDR3 has 17 amino acids. Germline assignment: CDR1 SGHVS and CDR2 FQNEAQ. V was shortened by 5 bases and J by 2 bases, with 20 bases between the two germline ends. Here the CDR3 DNA reads TGTGCCAGCAGCCGAAGGGGTGGCGGGGACCCCACAGATACGCAGTATTTT. Translating gives CASSRRGGGDPTDTQYF. The whole variable domain, filled in from reference TRBV7-8 and TRBJ2-3, reads GAGVSQSPRYKVAKRGQDVALRCDPISGHVSLFWYQQALGQGPEFLTYFQNEAQLDKSGLPSDRFFAERPEGSVSTLKIQRTQQEDSAVYLCASSRRGGGDPTDTQYFGPGTRLTVL.

This rearrangement joins TRBV5-4 to TRBJ1-2; 12 bases match TRBD1. CDR3 length: 15 amino acids. Germline V gene lookup returns CDR1 SGHNT and CDR2 YYREEE (reference sequence). V shed 3 bases and J 5 bases; nucleotides not matched to a gene: 5. DNA of the CDR3: TGTGCCAGCAGCTCCGGGACAGGGGGCTTATATGGCTACACCTTC. This translates into CASSSGTGGLYGYTF.

The chain recombines TRBV2 with TRBJ1-5; TRBD1 matches at 8 bases. The CDR3 sequence is 14 residues long. Germline loops: CDR1 SNHLY, CDR2 FYNNEI. V shed 4 bases and J 3 bases; nucleotides not matched to a gene: 2. The CDR3 protein is CASSGQGFNQPQHF. DNA of the CDR3: TGTGCCAGCAGTGGACAGGGGTTCAATCAGCCCCAGCATTTT.

This clone was observed a few times. The chain carries TRBV6-1 and TRBJ1-2; no definite D call. The germline V and J ends were trimmed by 5 bases and 2 bases, with 9 bases remaining between them. The CDR3 is made up of 13 amino acids. CDR1 MNHNS and CDR2 SASEGT come from the germline V gene. The CDR3 sequence is CASSIQANYGYTF. The CDR3 coding sequence is TGTGCCAGCAGTATTCAGGCGAACTATGGCTACACCTTC.

CDR3 DNA sequence: TGTGCCAGCTCACCAAAGGGACAGTCCTACGAGCAGTACTTC. It is translated as CASSPKGQSYEQYF. V usage is TRBV18 and J usage is TRBJ2-7; TRBD1 agrees at 7 bases. The CDR3 runs to 14 residues. V was clipped by 2 bases and J by 1 base; unmatched bases: 2. Germline CDR1 KGHSH, CDR2 LQKENI.

The genes are TRBV7-9 and TRBJ1-3; no firm D call. CDR1 is SEHNR and CDR2 is FQNEAQ in the germline V gene (reference sequence). The CDR3 consists of 11 residues. V was shortened by 1 base and J by 15 bases, with 10 bases between the two germline ends. The CDR3 reads CASSLVGASYF. The CDR3 nucleotides are TGTGCCAGCAGCTTAGTTGGAGCCTCATATTTT.

This chain connects TRBV5-4 to TRBJ2-3; 9 nucleotides line up with TRBD1. The junction had 4 bases not matched to a gene; V was cut back by 4 bases and J by 1 base. The CDR3 is 15 residues long. Germline loops: CDR1 SGHNT, CDR2 YYREEE (reference sequence). The CDR3 DNA reads as TGTGCCAGCAGCACCGGGACAGGGCGCACAGATACGCAGTATTTT. Translating it yields CASSTGTGRTDTQYF.

The chain combines TRBV5-1 with TRBJ2-2; TRBD1 agrees at 7 bases. V dropped 3 bases and J dropped 5; count of bases not matched to a gene: 4. This CDR3 is 14 amino acids long. Germline V gives CDR1 SGHRS, CDR2 YFSETQ. CDR3: CASSWDSKTGELFF. For the CDR3, the DNA is TGCGCCAGCAGCTGGGACAGCAAAACCGGGGAGCTGTTTTTT. Using reference TRBV5-1 and TRBJ2-2 for the parts outside the CDR3, the full variable domain is KAGVTQTPRYLIKTRGQQVTLSCSPISGHRSVSWYQQTPGQGLQFLFEYFSETQRNKGNFPGRFSGRQFSNSRSEMNVSTLELGDSALYLCASSWDSKTGELFFGEGSRLTVL.

V gene TRBV15 combines with J gene TRBJ1-1; 7 bases are shared with TRBD1. This CDR3 spans 13 amino acids. V was clipped by 3 bases and J by 4 bases; unmatched bases: 2. The V gene's germline CDR1 is LNHNV and CDR2 YYDKDF (reference sequence). CDR3 bases: TGTGCCACCAGCAGGACAGGGTTCACTGAAGCTTTCTTT. This translates into CATSRTGFTEAFF.

The CDR3 DNA sequence: TGTGCCAGTATCCCCCAAGTCGGTCAGCCCCAGCATTTT. It translates to CASIPQVGQPQHF. The rearrangement uses TRBV19 and TRBJ1-5; no firm D call. The CDR3 sequence is 13 residues long. Germline V CDR1 and CDR2: LNHDA, SQIVND (reference sequence). V lost 7 bases and J 6 bases, leaving 13 bases between the germline ends.

On this clone itself: Other DNA sequences in this sample translate to the same CDR3. The rearrangement uses TRBV7-3 and TRBJ2-5; D remains ambiguous. CDR3 length: 16 residues. V was shortened by 5 bases and J by 1 base, with 17 bases between the two germline ends. CDR1 and CDR2 from the germline V gene are SGHTA and FQGTGA. CDR3 sequence (DNA): TGTGCCAGCAGCCGCTTCCGGCCAGGTATCCAAGAGACCCAGTACTTC. Translated, it gives CASSRFRPGIQETQYF.

This clone has only a few counts. This chain uses TRBV9 with TRBJ1-3; no clear D gene. Germline values: CDR1 SGDLS, CDR2 YYNGEE. Trimming left V 0 bases short and J 6 bases short, with 10 bases between. This CDR3 contains 14 residues. The CDR3 bases are TGTGCCAGCAGCGTAGGAGGCAGACTAAACACCATATATTTT. Its translation: CASSVGGRLNTIYF.

This chain uses TRBV6-4 with TRBJ1-2, with 9 bases aligning to TRBD1. The CDR3 has 15 residues. Germline CDR1 reads MRHNA; CDR2 reads SNTAGT. Losses at the gene ends were 6 bases for V and 9 bases for J; bases not matched to a gene: 14. CDR3 sequence reads: CASRPTGTGPFSYTF. CDR3 coding DNA: TGTGCCAGCAGGCCTACCGGGACAGGGCCTTTTAGCTACACCTTC.

The chain recombines TRBV7-9 with TRBJ1-2, with D unclear. V was trimmed by 2 bases and J by 6 bases, leaving 7 bases between them. The CDR3 loop spans 12 amino acids. Germline CDR1 and CDR2: SEHNR and FQNEAQ (reference sequence). The CDR3 protein is CASSLTSDGYTF. CDR3 bases: TGTGCCAGCAGCTTAACTAGCGATGGCTACACCTTC.

The chain carries TRBV5-1 and TRBJ1-1; possible D gene TRBD1, 5 bases. CDR3 length equals 15 residues. From germline, CDR1 is SGHRS and CDR2 YFSETQ. V lost 0 bases and J 4 bases, leaving 13 bases between the germline ends. CDR3 sequence: CASSLGGGVGTEAFF. CDR3 coding DNA: TGCGCCAGCAGCTTGGGTGGAGGGGTCGGCACTGAAGCTTTCTTT.